The present TCR beta chain was sequenced within a study of Graves' ophthalmopathy and Graves' hyperthyroidism. About the research overall: The collection of peripheral blood took place at initial diagnosis, before any treatment.

The sample holds many counts of this clonotype. As yet, its antigen is unknown. Losses at the gene ends were 5 bases for V and 1 base for J; bases not matched to a gene: 9. The germline V gene encodes CDR1 LNHNV and CDR2 YYDKDF (reference sequence). The CDR3 length is 17 residues. Investigators amplified TCR beta CDR3 regions from RNA transcripts. In the first round, RT-PCR was carried out with HTBI primers, and a multiplex PCR formed the second round. One entry per CDR3 protein results from TCRdb running MiXCR on the multiplex PCR reads. The data contain some 750,000 distinct CDR3 sequences, roughly 40% of them singletons. Whole-study findings and limits: Separation of ophthalmopathy from stable hyperthyroidism was achieved by a 13-signature model, at roughly 90% sensitivity and approximately 84% specificity. Most expanded clonotypes in thyroid above 0.001 frequency also showed up in blood.

Having ophthalmopathy, the donors showed moderate-to-severe activity, CAS ≥3 and NOSPECS ≥4, with disease lasting under 3 months. The sequencing input was peripheral blood. V gene TRBV15 combines with J gene TRBJ1-2, with 11 bases lining up with TRBD1. The receptor was isolated from an adult man with Graves' ophthalmopathy. DNA for the CDR3: TGTGCCACCAGCCGGGACAGGGGGTTTCCGAGTAACTATGGCTACACCTTC. Amino acid sequence: CATSRDRGFPSNYGYTF.